A selection of T cell receptor beta chains follows, all from one sample in a study of glioma-infiltrating T cells. TCRdb called the multiplex PCR reads again in MiXCR, with one record for every CDR3 protein. The sample lists about 190,000 distinct CDR3 sequences; approximately 30% were seen once. The sample consisted of glioma tissue, nonneoplastic brain tissue, or PBMCs (not recorded which). These receptor sequences come from a human donor with low-grade glioma or glioblastoma, undergoing nonglioma brain surgery, or in good health (not recorded which). Each CDR3 is given without its conserved first and last residue. A row's size may be missing; if present it is once, few, many or a size class.

size: many
V: TRBV28
J: TRBJ2-7
CDR3: ASITGGPGREQY

size: many
V: TRBV4-1
J: TRBJ1-5
CDR3: ASSQPGQGREPQH

size: -
V: TRBV24-1
J: TRBJ1-2
CDR3: ATSDRLANYGYT

size: few
V: TRBV2
J: TRBJ1-3
CDR3: ASSEGWAITGNTIY

size: -
V: TRBV12-3/TRBV12-4
J: TRBJ2-4
CDR3: ATSSGRGGYIQY

size: -
V: TRBV5-1
J: TRBJ1-1
CDR3: ASTSGEGPNTEAF

size: many
V: TRBV6-2/TRBV6-3
J: TRBJ2-7
CDR3: ASSNGGTPYEQY

size: many
V: TRBV4-1
J: TRBJ1-3
CDR3: ASSPGNTIY

size: few
V: TRBV3-1
J: TRBJ2-2
CDR3: ASSLVVAGPANTGELF

size: many
V: TRBV20-1
J: TRBJ2-5
CDR3: SARWQNQETQY

size: -
V: TRBV7-2
J: TRBJ2-3
CDR3: ASSFDSLLPY

size: many
V: TRBV28
J: TRBJ2-7
CDR3: ASSLEYRAIEQY

size: many
V: TRBV20-1
J: TRBJ2-5
CDR3: SARDYGRDRETQY

size: few
V: TRBV29-1
J: TRBJ1-3
CDR3: SVWDRRAGNTIY

size: few
V: TRBV19
J: TRBJ2-1
CDR3: ASSIDLLGTFYNEQF

size: many
V: TRBV18
J: TRBJ1-1
CDR3: ASSPQGEEAF

size: many
V: TRBV27
J: TRBJ2-7
CDR3: ASSRIYVDEQY

size: many
V: TRBV5-4
J: TRBJ2-1
CDR3: ASSLGGRRENEQF

size: -
V: TRBV18
J: TRBJ2-7
CDR3: ASSPGTGSYEQH

size: -
V: TRBV29-1
J: TRBJ2-7
CDR3: SVYRRLAGSYEQY

size: -
V: TRBV6-4
J: TRBJ2-5
CDR3: ASSDSSGSQETQY

size: many
V: TRBV12-3/TRBV12-4
J: TRBJ1-4
CDR3: ASRGQGTTNEKLF

size: many
V: TRBV5-5
J: TRBJ2-7
CDR3: ASSSLTAYEQY

size: -
V: TRBV4-1
J: TRBJ2-7
CDR3: ASSIVQGREQY

size: -
V: TRBV7-2
J: TRBJ2-5
CDR3: ASSLQGLDQETQY